This T cell receptor (beta chain) stems from a study of patients and donors after allogeneic stem cell transplantation. TCRdb used MiXCR to reprocess the RT-PCR reads, holding one entry per CDR3 protein. The data show 400,000 to 500,000 distinct CDR3 sequences, roughly 16% seen once. CDR3 length: 15 residues. Germline V lookup: CDR1 MNHNS, CDR2 SASEGT. V gave up 2 bases and J gave up 1 base, with 12 bases separating them. The TCR was taken from a human donor who was either an allogeneic HSCT recipient or a stem cell or donor lymphocyte infusion donor (not recorded which). It is not recorded whose cells these are; they may come from a transplant donor. Specimen: blood, either unsorted or a sorted T cell fraction (not recorded which). V is TRBV6-1 and J is TRBJ2-7, with a possible D match to TRBD2 (7 bases). The CDR3 DNA sequence: TGTGCCAGCAGTGAATGGGGGGGCCGTTCCTACGAGCAGTACTTC. It translates to CASSEWGGRSYEQYF.